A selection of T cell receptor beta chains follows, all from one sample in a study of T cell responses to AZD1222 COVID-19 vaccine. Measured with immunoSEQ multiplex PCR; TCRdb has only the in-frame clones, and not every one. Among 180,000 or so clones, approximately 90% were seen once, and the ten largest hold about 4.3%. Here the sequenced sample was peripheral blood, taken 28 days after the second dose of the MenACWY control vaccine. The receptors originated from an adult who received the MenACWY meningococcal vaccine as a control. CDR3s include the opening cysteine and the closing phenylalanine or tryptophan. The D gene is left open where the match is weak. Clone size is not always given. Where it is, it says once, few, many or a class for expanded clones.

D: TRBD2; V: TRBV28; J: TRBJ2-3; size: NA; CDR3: CASIQAGPLDTQYF; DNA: TGTGCCAGCATACAAGCGGGACCCCTAGATACGCAGTATTTT
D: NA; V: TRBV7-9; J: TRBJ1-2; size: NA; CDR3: CASSPQRSYGYTF; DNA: TGTGCCAGCAGCCCCCAGAGGAGCTATGGCTACACCTTC
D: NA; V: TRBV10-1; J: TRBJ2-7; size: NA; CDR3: CASALRDLGEQYF; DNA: TGCGCCAGCGCCTTGAGGGATTTAGGAGAGCAGTACTTC
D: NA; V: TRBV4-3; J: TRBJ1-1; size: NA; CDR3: CASSQARYLGGTEAFF; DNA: TGCGCCAGCAGCCAAGCAAGGTACTTAGGGGGCACTGAAGCTTTCTTT
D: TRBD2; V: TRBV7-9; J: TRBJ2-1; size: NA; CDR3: CASSSTSGMTRFGQFF; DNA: TGTGCCAGCAGCTCGACTAGCGGGATGACAAGGTTCGGGCAGTTCTTC
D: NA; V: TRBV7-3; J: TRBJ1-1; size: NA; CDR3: CASSPQQNTEAFF; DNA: TGTGCCAGCAGCCCCCAACAGAACACTGAAGCTTTCTTT
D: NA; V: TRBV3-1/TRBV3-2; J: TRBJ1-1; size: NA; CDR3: CASSQGMGRTEAFF; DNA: TGTGCCAGCAGCCAAGGAATGGGTCGAACTGAAGCTTTCTTT
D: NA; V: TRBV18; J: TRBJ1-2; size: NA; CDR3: CASSPDSQYGYTF; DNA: TGTGCCAGCTCACCAGACAGTCAATATGGCTACACCTTC
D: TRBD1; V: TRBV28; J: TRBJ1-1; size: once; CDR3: CASSLPGTGASATEAFF; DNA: TGTGCCAGCAGTCTACCTGGGACAGGGGCTTCGGCCACTGAAGCTTTCTTT
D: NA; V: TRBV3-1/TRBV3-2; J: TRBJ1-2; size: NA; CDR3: CASSQGIGEYGYTF; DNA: TGTGCCAGCAGCCAAGGGATCGGGGAATATGGCTACACCTTC
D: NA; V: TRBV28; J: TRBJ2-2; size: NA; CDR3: CASRISTGELFF; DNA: TGTGCCAGCAGGATTAGCACCGGGGAGCTGTTTTTT
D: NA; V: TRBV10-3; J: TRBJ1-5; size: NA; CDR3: CAINAAGHNQPQHF; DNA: TGTGCCATCAATGCAGCGGGACACAATCAGCCCCAGCATTTT
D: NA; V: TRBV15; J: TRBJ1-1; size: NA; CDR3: CATSTHLRDNTEAFF; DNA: TGTGCCACCAGCACCCATCTCAGGGATAACACTGAAGCTTTCTTT
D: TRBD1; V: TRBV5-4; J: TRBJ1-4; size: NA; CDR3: CASSSGAGQGSRGTNEKLFF; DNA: TGTGCCAGCAGCTCCGGAGCGGGACAGGGAAGTCGTGGGACTAATGAAAAACTGTTTTTT
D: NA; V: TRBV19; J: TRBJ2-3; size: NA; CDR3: CASSIWGGTASTDTQYF; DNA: TGTGCCAGTAGTATTTGGGGAGGAACAGCCAGCACAGATACGCAGTATTTT
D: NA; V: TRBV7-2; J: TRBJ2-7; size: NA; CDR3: CASSLAPSRESYEQYF; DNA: TGTGCCAGCAGCTTAGCGCCGAGCCGAGAATCCTACGAGCAGTACTTC
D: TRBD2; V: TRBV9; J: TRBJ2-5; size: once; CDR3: CASSASGRGSFETQYF; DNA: TGTGCCAGCAGCGCTAGCGGGAGAGGGTCCTTCGAGACCCAGTACTTC
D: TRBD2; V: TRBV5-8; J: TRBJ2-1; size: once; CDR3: CASTQAGGSYNEQFF; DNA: TGTGCCAGCACCCAAGCGGGAGGCTCCTACAATGAGCAGTTCTTC
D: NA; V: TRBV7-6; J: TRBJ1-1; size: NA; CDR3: CASSLASGVVEAFF; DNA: TGTGCCAGCAGCTTAGCGTCAGGGGTCGTTGAAGCTTTCTTT
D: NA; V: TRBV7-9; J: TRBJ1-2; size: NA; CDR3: CASSLYGYTF; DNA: TGTGCCAGCAGCCTCTATGGCTACACCTTC